These 11 T cell receptor beta chains came from one sample sequenced in a study of T cells in Graves' hyperthyroidism and ophthalmopathy. RNA transcripts yielded amplified TCR beta CDR3 regions. First-round RT-PCR of the TCR CDR3 relied on the HTBI primer set. One entry per CDR3 protein, called by TCRdb with MiXCR from the multiplex PCR reads. The sample yields around 610,000 distinct CDR3 sequences, about 15% seen once. The sequencing input was blood. The receptors were sampled from a woman in her forties with Graves' ophthalmopathy.

At least ten counts were recorded for this clonotype. The V gene is TRBV2, the J gene TRBJ2-7; TRBD2 aligns across 13 bases. Germline V gene data show CDR1 as SNHLY and CDR2 as FYNNEI. Trimming removed 6 bases from V and 2 bases from J; junction bases left unmatched: 13. This CDR3 has 18 amino acids. The CDR3 DNA reads as TGTGCCAGCAGCCGGTCGTGGGGGACTAGCGGGGCCGCCTACGAGCAGTACTTC. This codes for CASSRSWGTSGAAYEQYF. Supplemented by reference TRBV2 and TRBJ2-7, the full variable domain reads EPEVTQTPSHQVTQMGQEVILRCVPISNHLYFYWYRQILGQKVEFLVSFYNNEISEKSEIFDDQFSVERPDGSNFTLKIRSTKLEDSAMYFCASSRSWGTSGAAYEQYFGPGTRLTVT.

This clonotype has a count of ten or more. The gene calls are TRBV30 and TRBJ2-2; D unresolved. The CDR3 is made up of 10 amino acids. Trimming shortened V by 5 bases and J by 6 bases, and 4 bases separated the two germline ends. The germline V gene has CDR1 GTSNPN and CDR2 SVGIG (reference sequence). The DNA for the CDR3 is TGTGCCTGGCAGGCCGGGGAGCTGTTTTTT. Translation: CAWQAGELFF.

This clonotype was detected ten times or more. This sequence joins TRBV30 and TRBJ1-1; the D gene is possibly TRBD1 (5 bases). V shed 5 bases and J shed 4 bases, with 11 bases lying between them. Germline CDR1 reads GTSNPN; CDR2 reads SVGIG (reference sequence). The CDR3 consists of 12 residues. CDR3 loop: CAWGRAPTEAFF. CDR3 in DNA: TGTGCCTGGGGCAGGGCCCCCACTGAAGCTTTCTTT.

This clonotype was observed many times. The chain couples TRBV6-1 to TRBJ2-7; the D gene is possibly TRBD2 (6 bases). Looked up from germline, CDR1 is MNHNS and CDR2 is SASEGT. The CDR3 is made up of 15 amino acids. V lost 0 bases, J lost 1 base, and 10 bases lay in between. The CDR3 bases are TGTGCCAGCAGTGAAGCGGGGACTCCTTCCTACGAGCAGTACTTC. Protein sequence: CASSEAGTPSYEQYF.

This clonotype has at least ten counts. The chain is built from TRBV12-3 or TRBV12-4 and TRBJ1-5; D remains unclear. This CDR3 comprises 14 residues. V lost 5 bases and J 0 bases, leaving 8 bases between the germline ends. As DNA, the CDR3 is TGTGCCAGCAGTCCAGAGTTTAGCAATCAGCCCCAGCATTTT. This gives the protein CASSPEFSNQPQHF.

On this clonotype itself: It may be a read error: a sequence one base away is much more abundant. V usage is TRBV2 and J usage is TRBJ2-7, with D perhaps TRBD1 (5 bases). Germline V gene lookup returns CDR1 SNHLY and CDR2 FYNNEI. The CDR3 loop spans 14 amino acids. The DNA of the CDR3 is TGTGCCCGCAGTAAAGACAGTTTATCCTACGAGCAGTACTTC. Protein product: CARSKDSLSYEQYF.

The sample holds a few counts of this clonotype. The chain joins TRBV6-1 to TRBJ1-1; 8 bases fit TRBD1. The length of the CDR3 is 14 residues. Germline V gives CDR1 MNHNS, CDR2 SASEGT. V was pared by 10 bases and J by 7 bases, with 14 bases of the junction left unmatched. CDR3: CATLKQGALGEAFF. The CDR3 DNA is TGTGCCACGCTGAAGCAGGGGGCGCTCGGTGAAGCTTTCTTT.

This clonotype was seen only a few times. This chain links TRBV11-2 with TRBJ2-5, with TRBD2 matching 10 bases. From germline, CDR1 is SGHAT and CDR2 FQNNGV. The CDR3 has 18 residues. The J segment lost 2 bases and the V segment lost 5 bases, leaving 14 bases of the junction unmatched. CDR3 in amino acids: CASSPVIAGGNVQETQYF. CDR3 bases: TGTGCCAGCAGCCCGGTAATAGCGGGAGGTAACGTACAAGAGACCCAGTACTTC. Full variable domain (remainder filled in from reference TRBV11-2 and TRBJ2-5): EAGVAQSPRYKIIEKRQSVAFWCNPISGHATLYWYQQILGQGPKLLIQFQNNGVVDDSQLPKDRFSAERLKGVDSTLKIQPAKLEDSAVYLCASSPVIAGGNVQETQYFGPGTRLLVL.

There are many counts of this clonotype. Here the CDR3 reads CASSQVWDTVNTEAFF. For the CDR3, the DNA is TGCGCCAGCAGCCAAGTATGGGACACAGTTAACACTGAAGCTTTCTTT. V and J are TRBV4-1 and TRBJ1-1, with D tentatively TRBD1 (6 bases). Germline V gene sequence: CDR1 MGHRA, CDR2 YSYEKL. The CDR3 covers 16 residues. Trimming pared 1 base from V and 2 bases from J, leaving 14 bases between.

This clonotype was observed a handful of times. Possible read error: a much larger clone is one base away. The V call is TRBV20-1, the J call TRBJ2-7; 7 bases match TRBD2. This CDR3 has 15 residues. In germline, CDR1 is DFQATT, CDR2 SNEGSKA (reference sequence). CDR3 region: CSADGEPAGSYERYF. CDR3 in DNA: TGCAGTGCTGACGGGGAACCAGCGGGATCCTACGAGCGGTACTTC.

The rearrangement joins TRBV6-5 to TRBJ1-2, with TRBD1 as a possible D gene (6 bases). This CDR3 has 14 amino acids. In germline, CDR1 is MNHEY, CDR2 SVGAGI. V lost 2 bases and J lost 7, with 14 bases in between. The CDR3, as DNA: TGTGCCAGCAGTTACACGAGGACAGCTGCTGGCTACACCTTC. Translating gives CASSYTRTAAGYTF.